One and the same sample provided the 6 T cell receptor beta chains below, sequenced in a study of blood T cell repertoires in COVID-19 (dated by TCRdb to 2020 to 2021). Libraries were constructed by the immunoSEQ multiplex PCR assay. This is the immuneACCESS table as TCRdb keeps it, with only in-frame sequences that have V and J called. A part of the clones is gone; compared with another copy, unresolved V genes explain less than half, and the rest is unexplained. The sample table shows about 250,000 clones, and over 70% are seen once. The leading ten clones occupy about 7.4% of the sample. Sequencing used peripheral blood. These receptors came from a woman aged 80 or over with acute or convalescent COVID-19.

The V call is TRBV6-5, the J call TRBJ1-4, with TRBD1 as a possible D gene (6 bases). V lost 4 bases and J 8 bases, leaving 14 bases between the germline ends. CDR3 length equals 14 residues. Germline lookup yields CDR1 MNHEY and CDR2 SVGAGI. CDR3 nucleotide sequence: TGTGCCAGCAGTTTATCGACAGGAGGAGAAAAACTGTTTTTT. The encoded protein is CASSLSTGGEKLFF.

This clone was seen at least ten times. The V gene is TRBV27, the J gene TRBJ2-3, with 12 bases that match TRBD2. Germline V gene lookup returns CDR1 MNHEY and CDR2 SMNVEV (reference sequence). The CDR3 contains 16 residues. J was trimmed by 2 bases and V by 6 bases; bases with no gene match: 6. This CDR3 is CASRRSSGRATDTQYF. DNA of the CDR3: TGTGCCAGCAGAAGGTCTAGCGGGAGGGCCACAGATACGCAGTATTTT.

This chain joins TRBV5-5 and TRBJ2-1, with TRBD2 identical over 7 bases. The CDR3 spans 14 residues. V was pared by 2 bases and J by 5 bases, with 4 bases of the junction left unmatched. Germline assignment: CDR1 SGHKS and CDR2 YYEKEE (reference sequence). The CDR3 is CASSFGTTNNEQFF. DNA for the CDR3: TGTGCCAGCAGCTTCGGGACTACTAACAATGAGCAGTTCTTC. The full variable domain, its missing parts supplied by reference TRBV5-5 and TRBJ2-1, is DAGVTQSPTHLIKTRGQQVTLRCSPISGHKSVSWYQQVLGQGPQFIFQYYEKEERGRGNFPDRFSARQFPNYSSELNVNALLLGDSALYLCASSFGTTNNEQFFGPGTRLTVL.

This clone showed up many times. This rearrangement joins TRBV12-5 to TRBJ2-1, with D unresolved. The CDR3 consists of 15 residues. Germline CDR1 reads LGHNT; CDR2 reads FRNRAP. V was clipped by 9 bases and J by 0 bases, with 15 bases between them. The CDR3 region has the DNA TGTGCTAGCGCCTTGGCAGCGAGCTCCTACAATGAGCAGTTCTTC. Its translation: CASALAASSYNEQFF.

In DNA form, the CDR3 reads TGTGCCAGCAGCGGGGTAGCGGGGGGCAATGAGCAGTTCTTC. As protein: CASSGVAGGNEQFF. The J gene is TRBJ2-1, the V gene TRBV2; 10 nucleotides align to TRBD2. The trim removed 6 bases at V and 6 bases at J, leaving 5 bases unmatched. The CDR3 has 14 residues. In germline, CDR1 is SNHLY, CDR2 FYNNEI.

V is TRBV7-9 and J is TRBJ2-3; 7 bases are a match to TRBD1. Germline V gene data show CDR1 as SEHNR and CDR2 as FQNEAQ (reference sequence). V lost 4 bases to trimming and J lost 2 bases; unmatched junction nucleotides: 9. This CDR3 has 16 amino acids. CDR3 sequence reads: CASSYPGQTYTDTQYF. The CDR3 DNA reads as TGTGCCAGCAGCTACCCGGGACAGACCTACACAGATACGCAGTATTTT.